The rows below give T cell receptor beta chains drawn from one sample of a study of cytomegalovirus exposure and HLA in healthy donors. Libraries were prepared by immunoSEQ multiplex PCR; TCRdb keeps only in-frame clonotypes and omits some of them. The sample lists 150,000 to 200,000 clones, roughly 86% seen once, with under 4.5% in the top ten. The sequenced material came from PBMCs. The receptors here all came from a man between 18 and 35 years old in good health and CMV-seropositive. Both conserved end residues are part of each CDR3. The D gene is left open where the match is weak. Not every row has a clone size; where given, it reads once, few, many or a size class.

clone size	V gene	J gene	D gene	CDR3 protein	CDR3 DNA
.	TRBV7-9	TRBJ2-7	TRBD1	CASSSYRGRSYEQYF	TGTGCCAGCAGCTCCTACAGGGGGAGGTCCTACGAGCAGTACTTC
few	TRBV2	TRBJ2-7	.	CASRDSQYEQYF	TGTGCCAGCAGGGACTCACAATACGAGCAGTACTTC
.	TRBV6-5	TRBJ1-2	.	CASSPAGGSYGYTF	TGTGCCAGCAGTCCCGCGGGGGGAAGCTATGGCTACACCTTC
.	TRBV5-1	TRBJ2-2	.	CASSPVADTGELFF	TGCGCCAGCAGCCCGGTAGCGGATACCGGGGAGCTGTTTTTT
.	TRBV6-1	TRBJ2-2	TRBD2	CASRRLAGSTGELFF	TGTGCCAGCAGGAGACTAGCGGGATCCACCGGGGAGCTGTTTTTT
.	TRBV27	TRBJ1-5	TRBD1	CASRDRGLSNQPQHF	TGTGCCAGCAGGGACAGGGGGCTTAGCAATCAGCCCCAGCATTTT
.	TRBV7-9	TRBJ2-1	TRBD2	CASVLAGGAYNEQFF	TGTGCCAGTGTGCTAGCGGGAGGGGCATACAATGAGCAGTTCTTC
.	TRBV6-1	TRBJ2-1	.	CASTLESGYNEQFF	TGTGCCAGCACCCTAGAGTCCGGCTACAATGAGCAGTTCTTC
.	TRBV6-5	TRBJ2-7	TRBD1	CASSQGTAYEQYF	TGTGCCAGCAGTCAAGGGACAGCCTACGAGCAGTACTTC
.	TRBV27	TRBJ2-7	.	CASSSRTGRSDEQYF	TGTGCCAGCAGCTCCCGGACTGGTAGGTCGGACGAGCAGTACTTC
.	TRBV9	TRBJ1-1	.	CASSVGEVNTEAFF	TGTGCCAGCAGCGTAGGTGAGGTCAACACTGAAGCTTTCTTT
.	TRBV28	TRBJ2-1	TRBD2	CASSLRLAAYNEQFF	TGTGCCAGCAGTTTACGACTAGCGGCCTACAATGAGCAGTTCTTC
.	TRBV7-3	TRBJ2-1	TRBD2	CASSPGTSGPHPPYYNEQFF	TGTGCCAGCAGCCCCGGGACTAGCGGCCCCCATCCCCCCTACTACAATGAGCAGTTCTTC
once	TRBV5-8	TRBJ1-2	TRBD1	CASSLRGTASYGYTF	TGTGCCAGCAGCTTACGAGGGACAGCGAGCTATGGCTACACCTTC
.	TRBV27	TRBJ2-7	.	CASRNRGGYEQYF	TGTGCCAGCAGAAACAGGGGGGGCTACGAGCAGTACTTC
.	TRBV11-2	TRBJ1-1	.	CASHFPGATEAFF	TGTGCCAGCCATTTCCCTGGGGCCACTGAAGCTTTCTTT
once	TRBV30	TRBJ2-7	.	CAWSVSSYEQYF	TGTGCCTGGTCTGTGAGCTCCTACGAGCAGTACTTC
once	TRBV5-5	TRBJ1-2	.	CASSIGTTNYGYTF	TGTGCCAGCAGTATCGGGACAACTAACTATGGCTACACCTTC
.	TRBV2	TRBJ2-1	.	CASSSTRSSYNEQFF	TGTGCCAGCAGTTCGACTAGGAGCTCCTACAATGAGCAGTTCTTC
.	TRBV18	TRBJ2-1	TRBD1	CASSPPGTGWDEQFF	TGTGCCAGCTCACCACCCGGGACAGGGTGGGACGAGCAGTTCTTC
.	TRBV27	TRBJ2-7	TRBD1	CASSLSGDRGRYEQYF	TGTGCCAGCAGTTTATCGGGGGACAGGGGCCGGTACGAGCAGTACTTC
.	TRBV21-1	TRBJ2-1	.	CASSPSPGFMYNEQFF	TGTGCCAGCAGCCCAAGCCCAGGGTTCATGTACAATGAGCAGTTCTTC
.	TRBV12-5	TRBJ1-1	TRBD1	CASGFKGGVLTEAFF	TGTGCTAGTGGTTTCAAAGGGGGCGTTCTCACTGAAGCTTTCTTT
.	TRBV5-1	TRBJ1-4	.	CASSLGSLGSEEKLFF	TGCGCCAGCAGCTTGGGTAGTCTGGGGAGTGAGGAAAAACTGTTTTTT
.	TRBV5-4	TRBJ2-7	TRBD2	CASSLDLAGGSSYEQYF	TGTGCCAGCAGCTTGGACCTAGCGGGGGGTAGCTCCTACGAGCAGTACTTC
.	TRBV19	TRBJ1-2	TRBD1	CASIGQGVNGYTF	TGTGCCAGTATCGGACAGGGAGTAAATGGCTACACCTTC
.	TRBV5-1	TRBJ1-2	.	CASSPDGGNYGYTF	TGCGCCAGCAGCCCGGATGGCGGTAACTATGGCTACACCTTC
.	TRBV7-6	TRBJ1-1	.	CASSLDFTGNTEAFF	TGTGCCAGCAGCTTAGATTTTACAGGGAACACTGAAGCTTTCTTT
.	TRBV5-1	TRBJ2-2	TRBD2	CASSLVSGRVGGELFF	TGCGCCAGCAGCTTGGTTAGCGGGAGAGTTGGCGGGGAGCTGTTTTTT
.	TRBV7-6	TRBJ1-1	TRBD1	CASSADRGVTEAFF	TGTGCCAGCAGCGCAGACAGGGGTGTGACTGAAGCTTTCTTT
.	TRBV2	TRBJ2-2	.	CASTTEMSGELFF	TGTGCCAGCACAACCGAGATGTCCGGGGAGCTGTTTTTT
.	TRBV5-1	TRBJ2-7	TRBD1	CASSTWTGAGYEQYF	TGCGCCAGCAGCACATGGACAGGGGCAGGGTACGAGCAGTACTTC